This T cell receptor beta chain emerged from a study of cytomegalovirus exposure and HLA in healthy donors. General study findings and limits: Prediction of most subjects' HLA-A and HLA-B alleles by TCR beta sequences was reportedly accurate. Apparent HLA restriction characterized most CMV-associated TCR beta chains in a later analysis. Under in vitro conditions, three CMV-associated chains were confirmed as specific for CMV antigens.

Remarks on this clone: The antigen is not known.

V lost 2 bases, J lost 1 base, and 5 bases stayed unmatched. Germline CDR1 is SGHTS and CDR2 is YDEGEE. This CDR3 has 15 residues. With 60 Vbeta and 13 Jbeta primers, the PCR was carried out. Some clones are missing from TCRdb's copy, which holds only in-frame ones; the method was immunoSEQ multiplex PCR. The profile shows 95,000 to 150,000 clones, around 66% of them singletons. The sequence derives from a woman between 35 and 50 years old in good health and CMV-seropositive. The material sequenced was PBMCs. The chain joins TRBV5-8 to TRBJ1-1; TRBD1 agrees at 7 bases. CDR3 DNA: TGTGCCAGCAGCTTCCGGGACAGAGCGAACACTGAAGCTTTCTTT. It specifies CASSFRDRANTEAFF.